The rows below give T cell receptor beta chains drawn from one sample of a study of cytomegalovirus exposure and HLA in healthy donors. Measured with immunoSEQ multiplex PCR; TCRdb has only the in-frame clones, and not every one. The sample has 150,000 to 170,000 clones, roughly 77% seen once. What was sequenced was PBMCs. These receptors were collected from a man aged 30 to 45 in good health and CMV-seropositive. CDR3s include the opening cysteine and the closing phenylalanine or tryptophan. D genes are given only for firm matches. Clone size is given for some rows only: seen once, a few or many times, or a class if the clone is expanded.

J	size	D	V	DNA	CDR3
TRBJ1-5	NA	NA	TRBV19	TGTGCCAGTTCCCTACTTGACAGTCGCAATCAGCCCCAGCATTTT	CASSLLDSRNQPQHF
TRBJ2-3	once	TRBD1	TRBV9	TGTGCCAGCACCCCGGAAGGGGGCATAGCAGATACGCAGTATTTT	CASTPEGGIADTQYF
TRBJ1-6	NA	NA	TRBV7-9	TGTGCCAGCAGCCCCGGGGGGGCGGATAATTCACCCCTCCACTTT	CASSPGGADNSPLHF
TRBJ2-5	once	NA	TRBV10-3	TGTGCCATCAGTTCGGAGTTTCAAGAGACCCAGTACTTC	CAISSEFQETQYF
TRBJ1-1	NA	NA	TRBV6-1	TGTGCCAGCAGTGACACTAAGAACACTGAAGCTTTCTTT	CASSDTKNTEAFF
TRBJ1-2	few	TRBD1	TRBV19	TGTGCCAGTAGTCCCGGGACAGTATATGGCTACACCTTC	CASSPGTVYGYTF
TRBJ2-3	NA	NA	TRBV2	TGTGCCAGCACAGGGACTGGATTATATACGCAGTATTTT	CASTGTGLYTQYF
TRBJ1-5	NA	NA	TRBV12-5	TGTGCTAGTGGAAACACAGAGGGCAGCAATCAGCCCCAGCATTTT	CASGNTEGSNQPQHF
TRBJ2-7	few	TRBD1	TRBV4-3	TGCGCCAGCAGCCAAGATCCCCAGGGGGCGTCCTACGAGCAGTACTTC	CASSQDPQGASYEQYF
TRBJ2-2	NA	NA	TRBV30	TGTGCCTGCCCATTCAGGGTATCGAACACCGGGGAGCTGTTTTTT	CACPFRVSNTGELFF
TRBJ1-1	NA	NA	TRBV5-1	TGCGCCAGCAGCGTACAGGGTGGGGACACTGAAGCTTTCTTT	CASSVQGGDTEAFF
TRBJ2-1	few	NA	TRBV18	TGTGCCAGCTCTCGGGGCGGGACAGATGAGCAGTTCTTC	CASSRGGTDEQFF
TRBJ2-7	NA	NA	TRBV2	TGTGCCAGCAACCTGGACACGAGCTCCTACGAGCAGTACTTC	CASNLDTSSYEQYF
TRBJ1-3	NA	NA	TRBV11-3	TGTGCCAGCAGCAATAAATTCGGAAACACCATATATTTT	CASSNKFGNTIYF
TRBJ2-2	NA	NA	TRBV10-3	TGTGCCATCAGTGAGTCCTCTAGCACAGGGACGAACACCGGGGAGCTGTTTTTT	CAISESSSTGTNTGELFF
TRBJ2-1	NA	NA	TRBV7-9	TGTGCCAGCAGCTCTAATTTGTTTGGTGAGCAGTTCTTC	CASSSNLFGEQFF